These T cell receptor beta chains were read from a single sample in a study of type 1 regulatory T cells. MiXCR, applied by TCRdb to the reads, yields one record per CDR3 protein. The repertoire holds about 42,000 distinct CDR3 sequences, with 12% as singletons. No antigen has been assigned to these receptors. What was sequenced was cultured non-Tr1 T cells, either the whole culture or a sorted T cell fraction (not recorded which). These receptors all stem from a human donor in good health. CDR3s include the opening cysteine and the closing phenylalanine or tryptophan. A D gene is named only where the DNA matches it firmly. Size is omitted from some rows. Given values are once, few, many or a class for expanded clones.

J: TRBJ2-7; V: TRBV12-3/TRBV12-4; D: -; size: -; CDR3: CASSLYVGEQYF; DNA: TGTGCCAGCAGTTTATACGTGGGCGAGCAGTACTTC
J: TRBJ1-1; V: TRBV6-2/TRBV6-3; D: TRBD1; size: many; CDR3: CASSPGQGMHTEAFF; DNA: TGTGCCAGCAGTCCCGGACAGGGAATGCACACTGAAGCTTTCTTT
J: TRBJ1-3; V: TRBV20-1; D: -; size: many; CDR3: CSAETTGNTIYF; DNA: TGCAGTGCCGAGACCACTGGAAACACCATATATTTT
J: TRBJ1-5; V: TRBV2; D: -; size: many; CDR3: CASSGETRQPQHF; DNA: TGTGCCAGCAGTGGAGAGACTCGGCAGCCCCAGCATTTT
J: TRBJ2-7; V: TRBV5-1; D: -; size: few; CDR3: CASSLQSYEQYF; DNA: TGCGCCAGCAGCTTGCAGAGCTACGAGCAGTACTTC
J: TRBJ2-1; V: TRBV5-4; D: TRBD2; size: medium-sized; CDR3: CASSLGLAGGNEQFF; DNA: TGTGCCAGCAGCCTGGGACTAGCGGGAGGGAATGAGCAGTTCTTC
J: TRBJ2-1; V: TRBV3-1; D: TRBD2; size: many; CDR3: CASSLSSGKQFF; DNA: TGTGCCAGCAGCCTATCTAGCGGCAAGCAGTTCTTC
J: TRBJ1-1; V: TRBV19; D: -; size: few; CDR3: CASRLDTRLRGAFF; DNA: TGTGCCAGTAGGCTGGACACGCGGCTACGAGGAGCTTTCTTT
J: TRBJ1-4; V: TRBV29-1; D: -; size: many; CDR3: CSVAQTSEKLFF; DNA: TGCAGCGTGGCTCAGACATCTGAAAAACTGTTTTTT
J: TRBJ2-7; V: TRBV4-3; D: TRBD2; size: -; CDR3: CASSQGLAGGYEQYF; DNA: TGCGCCAGCAGCCAAGGACTAGCGGGGGGCTACGAGCAGTACTTC
J: TRBJ2-1; V: TRBV12-3/TRBV12-4; D: -; size: few; CDR3: CASRSGAIDEQFF; DNA: TGTGCCAGCAGATCCGGGGCAATCGATGAGCAGTTCTTC
J: TRBJ2-3; V: TRBV19; D: -; size: few; CDR3: CASSIGNSFTDTQYF; DNA: TGTGCCAGTAGTATAGGGAACAGTTTCACAGATACGCAGTATTTT
J: TRBJ1-2; V: TRBV7-2; D: -; size: many; CDR3: CASSQRGAWAYGYTF; DNA: TGTGCCAGCAGCCAAAGGGGAGCGTGGGCCTATGGCTACACCTTC
J: TRBJ2-2; V: TRBV21-1; D: -; size: few; CDR3: CASSPKHRNRGRRDGELFF; DNA: TGTGCCAGCAGCCCAAAACACCGGAACAGGGGGCGGAGGGACGGGGAGCTGTTTTTT
J: TRBJ2-1; V: TRBV5-6; D: -; size: medium-sized; CDR3: CASTSGPAVGEQFF; DNA: TGTGCCAGCACCTCGGGGCCCGCTGTAGGTGAGCAGTTCTTC
J: TRBJ1-1; V: TRBV7-9; D: -; size: -; CDR3: CASGHSSAEAFF; DNA: TGTGCCAGCGGCCACTCCTCCGCGGAAGCTTTCTTT
J: TRBJ2-3; V: TRBV6-5; D: -; size: -; CDR3: CASRLRALSTDTQYF; DNA: TGTGCCAGCAGGCTCAGGGCACTAAGCACAGATACGCAGTATTTT
J: TRBJ2-7; V: TRBV24-1; D: -; size: many; CDR3: CATILEEEQYF; DNA: TGTGCCACCATACTCGAGGAGGAGCAGTACTTC
J: TRBJ2-1; V: TRBV5-1; D: -; size: -; CDR3: CASRGILSSGGEQFF; DNA: TGCGCCAGCAGGGGGATTCTATCGTCTGGGGGCGAGCAGTTCTTC
J: TRBJ2-1; V: TRBV5-1; D: TRBD2; size: many; CDR3: CASSLDLAGGYNEQFF; DNA: TGCGCCAGCAGCCTGGATCTAGCGGGAGGTTACAATGAGCAGTTCTTC
J: TRBJ2-1; V: TRBV20-1; D: -; size: many; CDR3: CSAPRLVEGQEFF; DNA: TGCAGTGCACCCAGACTAGTCGAGGGGCAGGAGTTCTTC
J: TRBJ2-3; V: TRBV7-2; D: -; size: many; CDR3: CASSLAQEGTQYF; DNA: TGTGCCAGCAGCTTAGCCCAGGAGGGCACGCAGTATTTT
J: TRBJ2-1; V: TRBV20-1; D: TRBD1; size: -; CDR3: CSARGDRGYNEQFF; DNA: TGCAGTGCTAGAGGGGACAGGGGCTACAATGAGCAGTTCTTC
J: TRBJ1-4; V: TRBV30; D: -; size: -; CDR3: CAESGFKEKLFF; DNA: TGTGCCGAGAGTGGGTTTAAAGAAAAACTGTTTTTT
J: TRBJ2-2; V: TRBV19; D: -; size: -; CDR3: CASAHRQNADNGELFF; DNA: TGTGCCAGTGCACACCGGCAAAATGCCGACAACGGGGAGCTGTTTTTT
J: TRBJ1-5; V: TRBV12-3/TRBV12-4; D: -; size: -; CDR3: CASSFTGGNQPQHF; DNA: TGTGCCAGCAGTTTTACGGGGGGCAATCAGCCCCAGCATTTT
J: TRBJ2-3; V: TRBV28; D: TRBD2; size: many; CDR3: CASRPRTSGTNTQYF; DNA: TGTGCCAGCAGGCCCAGGACTAGCGGTACTAATACGCAGTATTTT
J: TRBJ1-1; V: TRBV5-1; D: TRBD1; size: few; CDR3: CASSLEGANTEAFF; DNA: TGCGCCAGCAGCTTGGAGGGGGCGAACACTGAAGCTTTCTTT
J: TRBJ1-4; V: TRBV12-3/TRBV12-4; D: -; size: -; CDR3: CASSLTPGYESEKLFF; DNA: TGTGCCAGCAGCCTCACACCGGGATATGAGAGTGAAAAACTGTTTTTT
J: TRBJ2-3; V: TRBV20-1; D: -; size: few; CDR3: CSAALVTDTQYF; DNA: TGCAGTGCAGCACTAGTGACAGATACGCAGTATTTT
J: TRBJ2-3; V: TRBV20-1; D: -; size: many; CDR3: CSASPDTQYF; DNA: TGCAGTGCCTCACCAGATACGCAGTATTTT
J: TRBJ2-3; V: TRBV20-1; D: TRBD2; size: few; CDR3: CKNGGLAGVSTDTQYF; DNA: TGCAAAAATGGCGGTCTAGCGGGAGTCAGCACAGATACGCAGTATTTT
J: TRBJ1-5; V: TRBV12-3/TRBV12-4; D: TRBD1; size: few; CDR3: CASSSRDRGNQPQHF; DNA: TGTGCCAGCAGTTCCCGGGACAGGGGTAATCAGCCCCAGCATTTT
J: TRBJ1-1; V: TRBV6-1; D: -; size: many; CDR3: CASSGTRANTEAFF; DNA: TGTGCCAGCAGCGGCACCAGAGCGAACACTGAAGCTTTCTTT
J: TRBJ2-7; V: TRBV18; D: -; size: -; CDR3: CASSPRQLARNEQYF; DNA: TGTGCCAGCTCACCACGCCAACTAGCAAGGAACGAGCAGTACTTC
J: TRBJ1-4; V: TRBV20-1; D: -; size: -; CDR3: CSASRRTNEKLFF; DNA: TGCAGTGCTTCAAGACGGACTAATGAAAAACTGTTTTTT
J: TRBJ2-1; V: TRBV7-3; D: TRBD2; size: many; CDR3: CASSISGSYNEQFF; DNA: TGTGCCAGCTCTATTAGCGGGAGCTACAATGAGCAGTTCTTC
J: TRBJ2-3; V: TRBV12-3/TRBV12-4; D: TRBD1; size: few; CDR3: CASSSGQGPDTQYF; DNA: TGTGCCAGCAGTTCGGGACAGGGGCCAGATACGCAGTATTTT
J: TRBJ2-2; V: TRBV25-1; D: -; size: -; CDR3: CASSSGYTGELFF; DNA: TGTGCCAGCAGTTCTGGGTACACCGGGGAGCTGTTTTTT
J: TRBJ2-3; V: TRBV5-1; D: -; size: many; CDR3: CASSLTLVGDTQYF; DNA: TGCGCCAGCAGCCTCACCCTGGTGGGGGATACGCAGTATTTT
J: TRBJ1-2; V: TRBV27; D: -; size: few; CDR3: CASSRVGQTYGYTF; DNA: TGTGCCAGCAGCCGAGTGGGGCAGACCTATGGCTACACCTTC
J: TRBJ2-7; V: TRBV20-1; D: TRBD2; size: few; CDR3: CSAKTSGAYEQYF; DNA: TGCAGTGCAAAGACTAGCGGGGCCTACGAGCAGTACTTC
J: TRBJ1-1; V: TRBV18; D: TRBD1; size: few; CDR3: CASSLRTGVERGKEAFF; DNA: TGTGCCAGCTCCCTACGGACAGGGGTAGAGAGGGGAAAGGAAGCTTTCTTT
J: TRBJ2-7; V: TRBV7-3; D: TRBD1; size: few; CDR3: CASIRTGTYEQYF; DNA: TGTGCCAGCATAAGGACAGGGACCTACGAGCAGTACTTC
J: TRBJ2-4; V: TRBV20-1; D: -; size: -; CDR3: CSARDFRERAKNIQYF; DNA: TGCAGTGCTAGAGATTTCAGGGAGCGAGCCAAAAACATTCAGTACTTC
J: TRBJ2-7; V: TRBV28; D: -; size: -; CDR3: CASNQSPTGKGNEQYF; DNA: TGTGCCAGCAATCAAAGCCCGACCGGAAAAGGGAACGAGCAGTACTTC
J: TRBJ1-2; V: TRBV4-2; D: -; size: -; CDR3: CASSQDQGGYTF; DNA: TGTGCCAGCAGCCAAGATCAGGGTGGCTACACCTTC
J: TRBJ2-3; V: TRBV20-1; D: -; size: -; CDR3: CSARQRNTDTQYF; DNA: TGCAGTGCTAGGCAGCGTAACACAGATACGCAGTATTTT
J: TRBJ2-2; V: TRBV6-5; D: -; size: many; CDR3: CASSYSISLTGELFF; DNA: TGTGCCAGCAGTTACTCGATTAGTCTCACCGGGGAGCTGTTTTTT
J: TRBJ2-7; V: TRBV5-4; D: -; size: few; CDR3: CASSLREGRGEQYF; DNA: TGTGCCAGCAGCTTGAGGGAAGGTCGGGGCGAGCAGTACTTC
J: TRBJ2-3; V: TRBV7-2; D: -; size: few; CDR3: CASSVSRDTQYF; DNA: TGTGCCAGCAGCGTCTCCCGGGATACGCAGTATTTT
J: TRBJ1-5; V: TRBV30; D: -; size: -; CDR3: CAYAEDSNQPQHF; DNA: TGTGCTTACGCGGAGGATAGCAATCAGCCCCAGCATTTT
J: TRBJ2-7; V: TRBV7-3; D: TRBD1; size: many; CDR3: CASSPGTGPYEQYF; DNA: TGTGCCAGCAGCCCTGGGACAGGGCCCTACGAGCAGTACTTC
J: TRBJ2-3; V: TRBV20-1; D: -; size: -; CDR3: CSARVASNTDTQYF; DNA: TGCAGTGCTAGAGTGGCGAGCAACACAGATACGCAGTATTTT
J: TRBJ1-4; V: TRBV6-1; D: -; size: large; CDR3: CASSYTPDRLGEKLFF; DNA: TGTGCCAGCAGTTACACTCCCGACAGGCTTGGGGAAAAACTGTTTTTT